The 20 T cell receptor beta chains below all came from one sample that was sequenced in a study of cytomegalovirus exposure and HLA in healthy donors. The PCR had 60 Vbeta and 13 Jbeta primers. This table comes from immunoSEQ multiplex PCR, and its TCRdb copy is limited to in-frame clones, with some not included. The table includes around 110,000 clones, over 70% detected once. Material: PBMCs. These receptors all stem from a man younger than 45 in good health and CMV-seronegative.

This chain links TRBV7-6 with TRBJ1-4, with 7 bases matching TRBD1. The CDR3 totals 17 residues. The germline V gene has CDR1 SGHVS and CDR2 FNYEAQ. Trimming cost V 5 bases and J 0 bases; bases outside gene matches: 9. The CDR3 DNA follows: TGTGCCAGCAGCCAAGGGGGACAGCTACCAACTAATGAAAAACTGTTTTTT. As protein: CASSQGGQLPTNEKLFF.

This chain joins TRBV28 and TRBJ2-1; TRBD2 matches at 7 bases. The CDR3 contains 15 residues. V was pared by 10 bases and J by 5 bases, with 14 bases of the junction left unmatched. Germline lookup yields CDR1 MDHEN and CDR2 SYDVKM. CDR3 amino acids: CATPPRGLKNNEQFF. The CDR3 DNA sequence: TGTGCCACCCCCCCCCGGGGACTAAAGAACAATGAGCAGTTCTTC.

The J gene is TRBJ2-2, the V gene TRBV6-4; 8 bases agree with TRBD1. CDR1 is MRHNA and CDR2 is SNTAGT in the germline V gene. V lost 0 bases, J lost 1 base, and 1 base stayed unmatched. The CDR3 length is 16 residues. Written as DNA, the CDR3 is TGTGCCAGCAGTGACTCCGGGACAGGGAACACCGGGGAGCTGTTTTTT. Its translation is CASSDSGTGNTGELFF.

CDR3 protein: CASSTRGGTSGPSYEQYF. The CDR3 DNA sequence: TGTGCCAGCAGCACCCGGGGGGGCACCTCGGGGCCCTCCTACGAGCAGTACTTC. This chain connects TRBV5-4 to TRBJ2-7; 8 bases map to TRBD2. V shed 4 bases and J 0 bases; nucleotides not matched to a gene: 15. This CDR3 comprises 18 residues. Germline V gene lookup returns CDR1 SGHNT and CDR2 YYREEE (reference sequence).

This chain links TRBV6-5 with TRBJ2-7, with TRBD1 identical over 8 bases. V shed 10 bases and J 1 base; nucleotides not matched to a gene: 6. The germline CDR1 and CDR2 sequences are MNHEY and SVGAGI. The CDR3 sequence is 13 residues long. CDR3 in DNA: TGTGCCATCGGACAGGGTTTATCCTACGAGCAGTACTTC. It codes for CAIGQGLSYEQYF.

The DNA of the CDR3 is TGTGCCAGCAGCTCTTCATCAGGGGGGCCATATGATACCGAGCAGTACTTC. Amino acids: CASSSSSGGPYDTEQYF. This rearrangement joins TRBV5-4 to TRBJ2-7; maybe TRBD1 (7 bases). The germline V gene has CDR1 SGHNT and CDR2 YYREEE (reference sequence). V was clipped by 3 bases and J by 6 bases, with 25 bases between them. This CDR3 is built from 17 residues. Drawing the rest from reference TRBV5-4 and TRBJ2-7, the complete variable domain is ETGVTQSPTHLIKTRGQQVTLRCSSQSGHNTVSWYQQALGQGPQFIFQYYREEENGRGNFPPRFSGLQFPNYSSELNVNALELDDSALYLCASSSSSGGPYDTEQYFGPGTRLTVT.

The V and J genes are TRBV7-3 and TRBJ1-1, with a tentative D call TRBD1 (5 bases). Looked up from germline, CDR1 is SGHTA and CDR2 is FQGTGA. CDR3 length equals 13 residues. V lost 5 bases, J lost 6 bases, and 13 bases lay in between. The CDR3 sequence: CASSPSTGAEAFF. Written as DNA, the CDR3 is TGTGCCAGCAGCCCTTCAACAGGCGCTGAAGCTTTCTTT.

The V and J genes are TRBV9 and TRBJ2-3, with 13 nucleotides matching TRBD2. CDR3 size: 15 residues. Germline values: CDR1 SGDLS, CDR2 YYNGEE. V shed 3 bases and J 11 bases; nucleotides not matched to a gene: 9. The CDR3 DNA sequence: TGTGCCAGCAGCGGAGGGACTAGCGGGGCGACCGGGCAGTATTTT. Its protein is CASSGGTSGATGQYF.

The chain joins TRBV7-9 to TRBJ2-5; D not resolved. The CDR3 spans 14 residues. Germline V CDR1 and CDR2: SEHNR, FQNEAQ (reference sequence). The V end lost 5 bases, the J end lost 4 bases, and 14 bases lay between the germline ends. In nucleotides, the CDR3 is TGTGCCAGCAGCCCGATGGGCAAATTAGAGACCCAGTACTTC. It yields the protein CASSPMGKLETQYF.

CDR3 region: CASSEWGGTNEKLFF. In nucleotides, the CDR3 is TGTGCCAGCAGTGAATGGGGGGGAACTAATGAAAAACTGTTTTTT. The chain couples TRBV6-1 to TRBJ1-4; D may be TRBD1 (5 bases). Germline V lookup: CDR1 MNHNS, CDR2 SASEGT. V was trimmed by 2 bases and J by 1 base, leaving 8 bases between them. The CDR3 has 15 residues.

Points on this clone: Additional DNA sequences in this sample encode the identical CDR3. CDR3 nucleotides: TGTGCCTGGACCAGCGGGGGCTACAATGAGCAGTTCTTC. It encodes CAWTSGGYNEQFF. The chain couples TRBV30 to TRBJ2-1, with TRBD2 matching over 8 bases. Germline lookup yields CDR1 GTSNPN and CDR2 SVGIG (reference sequence). The CDR3 spans 13 residues. V trimming: 4 bases; J trimming: 3 bases; junction bases outside the gene matches: 2.

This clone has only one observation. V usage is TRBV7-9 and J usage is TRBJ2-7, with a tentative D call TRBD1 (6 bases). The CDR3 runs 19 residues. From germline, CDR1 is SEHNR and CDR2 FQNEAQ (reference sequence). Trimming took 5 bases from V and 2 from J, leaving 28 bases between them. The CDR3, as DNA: TGTGCCAGCAGCCCCTGGGGCCACCGGGACACCTTTAAACCCTACGAGCAGTACTTC. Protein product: CASSPWGHRDTFKPYEQYF.

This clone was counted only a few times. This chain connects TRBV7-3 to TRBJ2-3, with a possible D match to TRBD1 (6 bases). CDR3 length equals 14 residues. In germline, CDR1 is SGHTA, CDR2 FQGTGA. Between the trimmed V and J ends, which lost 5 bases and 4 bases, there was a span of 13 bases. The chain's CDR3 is CASSRGQSSDTQYF. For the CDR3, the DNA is TGTGCCAGCAGCCGAGGACAGTCCTCAGATACGCAGTATTTT.

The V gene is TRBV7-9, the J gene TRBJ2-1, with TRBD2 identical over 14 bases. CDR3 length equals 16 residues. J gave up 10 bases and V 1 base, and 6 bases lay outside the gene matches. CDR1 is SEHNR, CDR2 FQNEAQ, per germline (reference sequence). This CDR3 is CASSLGGLAGAREQFF. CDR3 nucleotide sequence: TGTGCCAGCAGCTTAGGGGGACTAGCGGGAGCGCGGGAGCAGTTCTTC.

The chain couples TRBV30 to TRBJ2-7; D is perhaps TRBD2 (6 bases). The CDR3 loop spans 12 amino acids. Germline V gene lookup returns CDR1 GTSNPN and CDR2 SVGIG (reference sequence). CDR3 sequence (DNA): TGTGTCGGGTGGGGGGTAGGTGGCGAGCAGTACTTC. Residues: CVGWGVGGEQYF.

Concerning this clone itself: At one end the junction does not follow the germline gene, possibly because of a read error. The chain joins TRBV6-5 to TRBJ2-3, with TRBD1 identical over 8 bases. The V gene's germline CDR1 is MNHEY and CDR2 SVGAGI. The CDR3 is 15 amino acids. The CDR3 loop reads CASSNSGGAADTQYF. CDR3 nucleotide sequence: TGTGCCAGCAGTAACTCAGGGGGCGCGGCAGATACGCAGTATTTT.

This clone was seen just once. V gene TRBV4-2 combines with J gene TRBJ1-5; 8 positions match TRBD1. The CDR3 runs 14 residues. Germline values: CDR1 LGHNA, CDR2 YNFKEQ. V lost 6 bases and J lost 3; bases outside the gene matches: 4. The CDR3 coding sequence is TGTGCCAGCAGTGGACAGGGACTCAATCAGCCCCAGCATTTT. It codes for CASSGQGLNQPQHF.

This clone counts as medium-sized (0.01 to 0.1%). The CDR3 coding sequence is TGTGCCAGCAGTGAAGGATGGGAGGGGGGATACGAGCAGTACTTC. Translating gives CASSEGWEGGYEQYF. This sequence joins TRBV6-1 and TRBJ2-7; D might be TRBD2 (7 bases). V was trimmed by 1 base and J by 4 bases, leaving 14 bases between them. The germline V gene encodes CDR1 MNHNS and CDR2 SASEGT. The CDR3 has 15 residues.

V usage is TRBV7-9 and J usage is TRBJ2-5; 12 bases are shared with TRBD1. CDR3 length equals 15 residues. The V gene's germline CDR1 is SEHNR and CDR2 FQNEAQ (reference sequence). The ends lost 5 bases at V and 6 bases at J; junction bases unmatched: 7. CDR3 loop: CASSPRGTGGQTQYF. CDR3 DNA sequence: TGTGCCAGCAGCCCCAGGGGGACAGGGGGCCAGACCCAGTACTTC.

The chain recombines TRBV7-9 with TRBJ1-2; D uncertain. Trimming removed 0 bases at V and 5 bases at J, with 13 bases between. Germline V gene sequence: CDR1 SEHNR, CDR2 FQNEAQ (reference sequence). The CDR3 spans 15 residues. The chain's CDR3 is CASSLARALSYGYTF. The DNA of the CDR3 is TGTGCCAGCAGCTTAGCGCGGGCGCTATCGTATGGCTACACCTTC.